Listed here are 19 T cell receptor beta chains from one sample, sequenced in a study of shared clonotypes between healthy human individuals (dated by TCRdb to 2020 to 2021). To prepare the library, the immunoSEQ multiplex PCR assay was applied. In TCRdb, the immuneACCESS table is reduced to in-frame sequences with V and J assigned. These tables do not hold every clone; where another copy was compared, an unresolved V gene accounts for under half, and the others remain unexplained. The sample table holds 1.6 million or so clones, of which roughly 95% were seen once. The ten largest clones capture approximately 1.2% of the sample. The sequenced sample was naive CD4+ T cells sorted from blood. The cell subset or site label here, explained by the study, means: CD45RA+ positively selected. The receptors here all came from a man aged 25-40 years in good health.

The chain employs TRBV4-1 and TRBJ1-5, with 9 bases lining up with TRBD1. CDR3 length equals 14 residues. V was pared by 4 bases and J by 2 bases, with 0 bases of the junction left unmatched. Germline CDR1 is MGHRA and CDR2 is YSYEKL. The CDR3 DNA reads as TGCGCCAGCAGCCGGGACAGGGGCAATCAGCCCCAGCATTTT. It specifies CASSRDRGNQPQHF.

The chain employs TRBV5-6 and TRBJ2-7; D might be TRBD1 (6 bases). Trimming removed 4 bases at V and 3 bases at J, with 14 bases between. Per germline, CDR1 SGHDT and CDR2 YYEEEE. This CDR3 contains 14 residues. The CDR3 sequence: CASSHKGVIYEQYF. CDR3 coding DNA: TGTGCCAGCAGCCATAAGGGGGTTATCTACGAGCAGTACTTC.

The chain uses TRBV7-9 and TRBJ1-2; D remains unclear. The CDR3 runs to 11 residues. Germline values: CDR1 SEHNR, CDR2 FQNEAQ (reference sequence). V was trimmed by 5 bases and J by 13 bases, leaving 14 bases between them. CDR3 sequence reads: CASSLGDAPTF. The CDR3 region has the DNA TGTGCCAGCAGCCTCGGAGACGCGCCCACCTTC.

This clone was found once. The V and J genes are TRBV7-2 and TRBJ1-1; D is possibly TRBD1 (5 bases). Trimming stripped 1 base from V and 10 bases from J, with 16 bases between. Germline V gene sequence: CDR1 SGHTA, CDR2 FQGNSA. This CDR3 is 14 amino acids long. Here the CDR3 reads CASSLEARGWGAFF. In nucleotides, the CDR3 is TGTGCCAGCAGCTTAGAGGCACGGGGGTGGGGAGCTTTCTTT.

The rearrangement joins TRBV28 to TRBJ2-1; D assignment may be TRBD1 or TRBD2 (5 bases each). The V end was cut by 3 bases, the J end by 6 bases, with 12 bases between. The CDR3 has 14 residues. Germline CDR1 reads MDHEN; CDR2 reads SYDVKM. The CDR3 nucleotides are TGTGCCAGCAGTTTGAGTGCGAGGGGCAATGAGCAGTTCTTC. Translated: CASSLSARGNEQFF.

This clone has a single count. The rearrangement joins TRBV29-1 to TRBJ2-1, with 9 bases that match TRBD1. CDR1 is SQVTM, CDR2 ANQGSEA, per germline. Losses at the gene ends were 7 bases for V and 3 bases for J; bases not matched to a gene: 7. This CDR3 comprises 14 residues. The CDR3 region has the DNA TGCAGCGCTACCCCGGGACAGGGCTACAATGAGCAGTTCTTC. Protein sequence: CSATPGQGYNEQFF.

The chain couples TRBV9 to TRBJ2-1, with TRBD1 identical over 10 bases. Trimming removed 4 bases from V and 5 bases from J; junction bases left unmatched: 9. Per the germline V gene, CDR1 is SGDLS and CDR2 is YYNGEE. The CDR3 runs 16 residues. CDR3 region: CASSPRGQGSHNEQFF. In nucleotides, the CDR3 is TGTGCCAGCAGCCCCCGGGGACAGGGGTCCCACAATGAGCAGTTCTTC.

Here the CDR3 reads CASEPLGQRGHDEQFF. The CDR3 DNA reads TGTGCCAGCGAACCGCTGGGACAAAGGGGACACGATGAGCAGTTCTTC. The chain joins TRBV27 to TRBJ2-1, with D possibly TRBD1 on 6 matching bases. The CDR3 spans 16 residues. Trimming cost V 8 bases and J 8 bases, with 25 bases left between them. Germline V gene sequence: CDR1 MNHEY, CDR2 SMNVEV (reference sequence).

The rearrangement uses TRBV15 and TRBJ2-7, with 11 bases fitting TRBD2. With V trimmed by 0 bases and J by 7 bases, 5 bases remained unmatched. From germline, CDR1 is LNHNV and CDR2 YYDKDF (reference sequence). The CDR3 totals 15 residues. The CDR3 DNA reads TGTGCCACCAGCAGAGATGCGGCTAGCGGGAGGGAGCAGTACTTC. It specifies CATSRDAASGREQYF.

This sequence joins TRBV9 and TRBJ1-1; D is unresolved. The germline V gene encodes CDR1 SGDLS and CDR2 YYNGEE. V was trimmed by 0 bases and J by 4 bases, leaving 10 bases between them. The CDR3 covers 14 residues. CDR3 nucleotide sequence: TGTGCCAGCAGCGTAGGTGTCCTGCGCACTGAAGCTTTCTTT. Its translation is CASSVGVLRTEAFF.

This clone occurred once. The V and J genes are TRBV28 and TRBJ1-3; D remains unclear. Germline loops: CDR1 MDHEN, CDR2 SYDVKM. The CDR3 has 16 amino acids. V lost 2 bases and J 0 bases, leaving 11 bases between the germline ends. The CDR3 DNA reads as TGTGCCAGCAGTTTAGCAGTGTTGAACTCTGGAAACACCATATATTTT. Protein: CASSLAVLNSGNTIYF.

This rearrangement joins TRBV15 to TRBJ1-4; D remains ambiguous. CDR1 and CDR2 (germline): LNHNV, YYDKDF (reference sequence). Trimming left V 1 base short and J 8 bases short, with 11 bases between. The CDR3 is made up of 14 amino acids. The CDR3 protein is CATSRGRAGEKLFF. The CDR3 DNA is TGTGCCACCAGCAGAGGGAGGGCGGGGGAAAAACTGTTTTTT.

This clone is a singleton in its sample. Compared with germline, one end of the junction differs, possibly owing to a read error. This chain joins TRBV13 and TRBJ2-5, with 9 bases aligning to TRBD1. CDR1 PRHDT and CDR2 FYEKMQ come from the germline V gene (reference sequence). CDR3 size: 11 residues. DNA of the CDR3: TGTGCCAGCAGCCTCGACAGGGGGACCGACTTC. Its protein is CASSLDRGTDF.

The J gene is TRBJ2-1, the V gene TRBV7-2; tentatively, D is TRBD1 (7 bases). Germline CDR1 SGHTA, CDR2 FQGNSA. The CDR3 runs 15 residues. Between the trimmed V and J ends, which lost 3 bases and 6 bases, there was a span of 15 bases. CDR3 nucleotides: TGTGCCAGCAGCTTGTTTCGGAGGGGGCTCAATGAGCAGTTCTTC. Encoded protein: CASSLFRRGLNEQFF.

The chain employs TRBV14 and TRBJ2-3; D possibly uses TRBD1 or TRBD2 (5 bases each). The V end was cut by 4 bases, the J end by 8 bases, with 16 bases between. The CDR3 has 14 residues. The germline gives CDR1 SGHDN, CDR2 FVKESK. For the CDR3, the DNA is TGTGCCAGCAGCCCGAAGCTGAGGGGAAGTACGCAGTATTTT. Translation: CASSPKLRGSTQYF.

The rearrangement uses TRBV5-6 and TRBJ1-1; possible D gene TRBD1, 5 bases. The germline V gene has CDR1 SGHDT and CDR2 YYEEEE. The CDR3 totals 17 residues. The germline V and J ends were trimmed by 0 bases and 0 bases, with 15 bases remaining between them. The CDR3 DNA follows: TGTGCCAGCAGCTTGGTGACAGTTTTGGGAATGAACACTGAAGCTTTCTTT. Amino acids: CASSLVTVLGMNTEAFF.

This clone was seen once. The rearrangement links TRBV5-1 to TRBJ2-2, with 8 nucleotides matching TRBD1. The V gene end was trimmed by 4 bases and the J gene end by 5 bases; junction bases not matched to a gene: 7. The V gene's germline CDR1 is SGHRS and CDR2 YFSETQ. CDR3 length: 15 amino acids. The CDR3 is CASSVDRGYTGELFF. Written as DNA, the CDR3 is TGCGCCAGCAGCGTTGACAGGGGTTATACCGGGGAGCTGTTTTTT. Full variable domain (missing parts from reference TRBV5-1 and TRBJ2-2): KAGVTQTPRYLIKTRGQQVTLSCSPISGHRSVSWYQQTPGQGLQFLFEYFSETQRNKGNFPGRFSGRQFSNSRSEMNVSTLELGDSALYLCASSVDRGYTGELFFGEGSRLTVL.

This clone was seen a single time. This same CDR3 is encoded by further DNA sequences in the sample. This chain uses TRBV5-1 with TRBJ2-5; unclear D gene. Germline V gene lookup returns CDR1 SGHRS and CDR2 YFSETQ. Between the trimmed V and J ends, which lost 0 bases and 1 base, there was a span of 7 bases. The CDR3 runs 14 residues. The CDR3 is CASSLAGSQETQYF. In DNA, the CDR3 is TGCGCCAGCAGCTTGGCGGGCAGCCAAGAGACCCAGTACTTC.

The CDR3, as DNA: TGCGCCAGCAGCCAGGATAACGGTGGTCACACTGAAGCTTTCTTT. It encodes CASSQDNGGHTEAFF. The rearrangement joins TRBV4-1 to TRBJ1-1, with D unresolved. CDR3 size: 15 residues. V gave up 3 bases and J gave up 3 bases, with 14 bases separating them. The germline CDR1 and CDR2 sequences are MGHRA and YSYEKL.